This TCR beta chain is from a study of OX40 agonist ivuxolimab in advanced cancers. Looking at the study overall: The costimulatory receptor OX40 (CD134) was targeted by ivuxolimab, a fully human IgG2 agonistic monoclonal antibody. Of the approximately 50 patients in dose escalation, 19 had hepatocellular carcinoma, some 15 had melanoma, 9 had renal cell carcinoma and 9 had head and neck cancer. The paper reports the monotherapy dose-escalation portion (N of about 56 patients) of the phase I ivuxolimab trial. Partial responses occurred in three dose-escalation patients: two with cutaneous melanoma and one with hepatocellular carcinoma. In the dose-escalation cohort, approximately 82% of patients were male, and the mean age was around 60 years, with a range of roughly 20 to 80. Peripheral TCRbeta sequencing aimed to test whether ivuxolimab altered TCR sequence diversity and caused clonal T-cell expansion. Intravenous ivuxolimab was administered to patients every 2 weeks at six dose levels: 0.01, 0.1, 0.3, 1.5, 3 and 10 mg/kg. Patients were allowed to have had prior anti-PD-1, anti-PD-L1 or anti-CTLA-4 therapy, and approximately 40% of the dose-escalation patients had been treated with checkpoint inhibitors.

Notes on this clone: The specificity of this receptor is unknown. Base qualities were left out, and no much larger clone turns up one base away.

Genomic DNA was extracted from sorted cells for sequencing of the TCRbeta CDR3 region. TCRbeta CDR3 regions were sequenced using the immunoSEQ Assay. The table was pulled from immuneACCESS by TCRdb, which kept in-frame rearrangements only. Such tables lose some clones; where checked, under half of the loss comes from unresolved V genes, and the rest has no known cause. The sample yields around 90,000 clones; about 91% were counted once. Of the sample, 2.3% falls within the top ten clones. Broad study findings and their caveats: Low levels of normalized T-cell clonal expansion were also seen in some patients who did not respond. At doses from 0.1 to 3.0 mg/kg, clonal expansion was seen in both CD4+ and CD8+ blood T cells between baseline and week 6. After ivuxolimab, CD8+ T cells had more expanded clones than CD4+ T cells on average. Antigen specificity was not determined for the clonally expanded peripheral T cells. In the 0.1-3.0 mg/kg groups, partial responders were among the patients with the lowest normalized peripheral clonal expansion, particularly in CD8+ T cells.

For CDR1 and CDR2, the germline V gene lists SGHRS and YFSETQ. The CDR3 starts with the cysteine, ends with the phenylalanine, and has 16 residues. The DNA shown is the 48-base CDR3, in frame from base 1. V lost 4 bases and J lost 5 bases; the stretch between them is 20 bases long. The trial excluded patients who had a history of autoimmune disease or were on systemic immunosuppression. Peripheral blood for TCR sequencing was drawn from every dose cohort at baseline, at cycle 4 day 1 and at cycle 7 day 1. Samples came from an open-label, multicenter, first-in-human phase I dose-escalation trial of ivuxolimab. Adults with locally advanced or metastatic melanoma, renal cell, hepatocellular, or head and neck squamous cell carcinoma were enrolled in the trial. Before TCR sequencing, CD4+ T cells and CD8+ T cells from peripheral blood were sorted into separate populations.

The material was CD4+ or CD8+ T cells sorted from blood, obtained in a trial of the OX40 agonist ivuxolimab. The TCR comes from an adult with an advanced solid tumor such as melanoma, head and neck, liver or kidney cancer. The sequence is built from TRBV5-1 and TRBJ2-3, and possibly TRBD2, on 6 matching bases. The DNA reads TGCGCCAGCAGCCTTTCGACTCTACCCGGGGGAGATACGCAGTATTTT. Translation gives CASSLSTLPGGDTQYF.